The 19 T cell receptor beta chains given below trace back to one sample, sequenced in a study of beta chain features in type 1 diabetes. Isolated RNA was reverse transcribed in full, so expressed TCRB transcripts were sequenced. Method: immunoSEQ multiplex PCR; TCRdb's copy keeps in-frame clones and lacks some. This sample has under 800,000 clones, with about 14% found just once. Sequencing was done on a sample of naive CD4+ T cells from blood. The receptors shown here come from a man between 18 and 35 years old in good health.

A few counts support this clone. The chain uses TRBV28 and TRBJ2-1; D uncertain. The CDR3 runs 11 residues. CDR1 is MDHEN and CDR2 is SYDVKM in the germline V gene. The V end lost 6 bases, the J end lost 2 bases, and 2 bases lay between the germline ends. CDR3 amino acids: CASRTYNEQFF. In DNA form, the CDR3 reads TGTGCCAGCAGAACCTACAATGAGCAGTTCTTC.

This clone was recorded a few times. This rearrangement joins TRBV27 to TRBJ1-3; 7 nucleotides align to TRBD1. The germline gives CDR1 MNHEY, CDR2 SMNVEV (reference sequence). V lost 6 bases, J lost 7 bases, and 15 bases stayed unmatched. CDR3 length: 16 amino acids. The CDR3 coding sequence is TGTGCCAGCAGGCTTTACGGAGACAGGGTCGCGAACACCATATATTTT. Protein product: CASRLYGDRVANTIYF.

As regards this clone: A much larger clonotype is one base distant, so this may be a read error. The rearrangement joins TRBV7-3 to TRBJ2-3, with 8 nucleotides matching TRBD2. Germline trimming cut 5 bases from V and 0 bases from J; bases unmatched to any gene: 4. Germline values: CDR1 SGHTA, CDR2 FQGTGA. The CDR3 contains 15 residues. The CDR3 is CASSQLAASTDTQYF. The DNA of the CDR3 is TGTGCCAGCAGCCAACTAGCGGCTAGCACAGATACGCAGTATTTT.

The V gene is TRBV10-2, the J gene TRBJ1-2; 8 nucleotides agree with TRBD1. Germline V gives CDR1 WSHSY, CDR2 SAAADI. This CDR3 has 14 residues. The V and J ends lost 7 bases and 3 bases, in that order; junction bases with no gene match: 7. The chain's CDR3 is CASTDRGRDYGYTF. The CDR3 bases are TGCGCCAGCACCGACAGGGGTCGGGACTATGGCTACACCTTC.

The J gene is TRBJ1-3, the V gene TRBV7-2; D not resolved. CDR1 and CDR2 from the germline V gene are SGHTA and FQGNSA. CDR3 size: 13 residues. The V end lost 5 bases, the J end lost 3 bases, and 8 bases lay between the germline ends. The CDR3, as DNA: TGTGCCAGCAGCCCCTTAGGTGGAAACACCATATATTTT. Translating gives CASSPLGGNTIYF. Supplemented by reference TRBV7-2 and TRBJ1-3, the full variable domain reads GAGVSQSPSNKVTEKGKDVELRCDPISGHTALYWYRQSLGQGLEFLIYFQGNSAPDKSGLPSDRFSAERTGGSVSTLTIQRTQQEDSAVYLCASSPLGGNTIYFGEGSWLTVV.

The chain employs TRBV20-1 and TRBJ1-5; no clear D gene. In germline, CDR1 is DFQATT, CDR2 SNEGSKA (reference sequence). The CDR3 runs 11 residues. Trimming stripped 3 bases from V and 11 bases from J, with 11 bases between. In DNA form, the CDR3 reads TGCAGTGCTAGGCCCCTTGGGGCCCAGCATTTT. Its protein is CSARPLGAQHF.

The gene calls are TRBV20-1 and TRBJ2-1; D is ambiguous. The CDR3 runs 9 residues. Germline V lookup: CDR1 DFQATT, CDR2 SNEGSKA (reference sequence). CDR3 region: CTYYNEQFF. For the CDR3, the DNA is TGCACCTACTACAATGAGCAGTTCTTC.

Only a few counts were recorded for this clone. The chain carries TRBV18 and TRBJ2-7, with 7 nucleotides matching TRBD1. The CDR3 has 16 amino acids. The junction had 7 bases not matched to a gene; V was cut back by 0 bases and J by 2 bases. CDR1 and CDR2 from the germline V gene are KGHSH and LQKENI. DNA of the CDR3: TGTGCCAGCTCACCACCTGTTTGGGACAGTACCTACGAGCAGTACTTC. It codes for CASSPPVWDSTYEQYF.

The chain is built from TRBV4-3 and TRBJ2-7; D remains ambiguous. The CDR3 sequence is 15 residues long. Germline loops: CDR1 LGHNA, CDR2 YSLEER. Trimming took off 1 base at V and 3 bases at J, with 13 bases between the two ends. As DNA, the CDR3 is TGCGCCAGCAGCCAAGTTCTAGGCCATAGCTACGAGCAGTACTTC. This gives the protein CASSQVLGHSYEQYF.

This clone was seen a handful of times. This chain joins TRBV19 and TRBJ2-5; no clear D gene. This CDR3 is built from 12 residues. Germline CDR1 LNHDA, CDR2 SQIVND (reference sequence). V was clipped by 5 bases and J by 7 bases, with 11 bases between them. This CDR3 reads CASSLGSVTQYF. As DNA, the CDR3 is TGTGCCAGTAGTCTCGGATCAGTGACCCAGTACTTC.

This clone was counted between two and nine times. The gene calls are TRBV4-2 and TRBJ1-2, with 9 bases identical to TRBD1. V trimming: 4 bases; J trimming: 4 bases; junction bases outside the gene matches: 7. CDR3 size: 15 residues. CDR1 LGHNA and CDR2 YNFKEQ come from the germline V gene. In DNA form, the CDR3 reads TGTGCCAGCAGCCCAGACAGGGGGAATGGCTATGGCTACACCTTC. It yields the protein CASSPDRGNGYGYTF.

The gene calls are TRBV9 and TRBJ1-1, with D tentatively TRBD1 (6 bases). CDR1 and CDR2 (germline): SGDLS, YYNGEE. V dropped 4 bases and J dropped 1 base, with 8 bases sitting between them. This CDR3 has 13 amino acids. CDR3 amino acids: CASSQTGNTEAFF. CDR3 coding DNA: TGTGCCAGCAGCCAGACAGGGAACACTGAAGCTTTCTTT.

For the CDR3, the DNA is TGTGCCACCAGCGGGGGGGCGTGGGTCACCGGGGAGCTGTTTTTT. It specifies CATSGGAWVTGELFF. The chain employs TRBV15 and TRBJ2-2, with D perhaps matching TRBD2 (7 bases). Trimming pared 5 bases from V and 4 bases from J, leaving 14 bases between. Germline lookup yields CDR1 LNHNV and CDR2 YYDKDF (reference sequence). The CDR3 spans 15 residues. Complete variable domain (other parts from reference TRBV15 and TRBJ2-2): DAMVIQNPRYQVTQFGKPVTLSCSQTLNHNVMYWYQQKSSQAPKLLFHYYDKDFNNEADTPDNFQSRRPNTSFCFLDIRSPGLGDTAMYLCATSGGAWVTGELFFGEGSRLTVL.

Only a few counts were recorded for this clone. J is TRBJ1-2 and V is TRBV19; TRBD1 matches at 9 bases. The junction had 17 bases not matched to a gene; V was cut back by 7 bases and J by 8 bases. The CDR3 is 16 amino acids. The V gene's germline CDR1 is LNHDA and CDR2 SQIVND (reference sequence). CDR3: CASNPLTGGVHRGYTF. In DNA, the CDR3 is TGTGCCAGTAACCCCCTAACAGGGGGCGTTCATAGAGGCTACACCTTC.

The gene calls are TRBV9 and TRBJ1-5, with 8 bases matching TRBD1. Germline V CDR1 and CDR2: SGDLS, YYNGEE. This CDR3 has 16 amino acids. J lost 8 bases, V lost 3 bases, and 13 bases had no gene match. CDR3 nucleotide sequence: TGTGCCAGCAGCGGAAGGGATTGGACAGGGAGGGAGCCCCAGCATTTT. Translated: CASSGRDWTGREPQHF.

This clone was counted only a few times. The rearrangement joins TRBV5-1 to TRBJ2-1, with 9 bases fitting TRBD1. The V segment lost 6 bases and the J segment 8 bases; nucleotides outside the gene matches: 6. Germline V gene data show CDR1 as SGHRS and CDR2 as YFSETQ. CDR3 length: 13 residues. The CDR3 nucleotides read TGCGCCAGCAACACAGGGGGCTCAGATGAGCAGTTCTTC. This codes for CASNTGGSDEQFF.

This clone was counted between two and nine times. The chain couples TRBV7-2 to TRBJ1-2; 9 bases match TRBD1. The V segment lost 4 bases and the J segment 5 bases; nucleotides outside the gene matches: 5. Germline CDR1 SGHTA, CDR2 FQGNSA. The CDR3 loop spans 14 amino acids. In DNA, the CDR3 is TGTGCCAGCAGCTCCCGGGACAGGGAGTATGGCTACACCTTC. Its protein is CASSSRDREYGYTF. The whole variable domain, remainder taken from reference TRBV7-2 and TRBJ1-2, is GAGVSQSPSNKVTEKGKDVELRCDPISGHTALYWYRQSLGQGLEFLIYFQGNSAPDKSGLPSDRFSAERTGGSVSTLTIQRTQQEDSAVYLCASSSRDREYGYTFGSGTRLTVV.

The chain is built from TRBV7-2 and TRBJ2-7, with D unclear. Germline loops: CDR1 SGHTA, CDR2 FQGNSA. There are 14 residues in the CDR3. Deletions cut 1 base from V and 1 base from J, with 8 bases between. CDR3 residues: CASSLGRLSYEQYF. CDR3 bases: TGTGCCAGCAGCTTAGGGCGGCTTTCCTACGAGCAGTACTTC.

This clone was detected a few times. The chain is built from TRBV15 and TRBJ2-5; 12 bases map to TRBD2. Germline V gives CDR1 LNHNV, CDR2 YYDKDF (reference sequence). This CDR3 spans 15 amino acids. J gave up 4 bases and V 7 bases, and 7 bases lay outside the gene matches. The CDR3 loop reads CATTHRTSGTETQYF. CDR3 sequence (DNA): TGTGCCACCACCCATCGGACTAGCGGGACAGAGACCCAGTACTTC. The full variable domain, its missing parts supplied by reference TRBV15 and TRBJ2-5, is DAMVIQNPRYQVTQFGKPVTLSCSQTLNHNVMYWYQQKSSQAPKLLFHYYDKDFNNEADTPDNFQSRRPNTSFCFLDIRSPGLGDTAMYLCATTHRTSGTETQYFGPGTRLLVL.